This TCR beta chain was documented in a study of beta chain features in type 1 diabetes. Points on this clone: The sample contains more than one DNA sequence encoding this CDR3.

Since all of the isolated RNA was reverse transcribed, expressed TCRB transcripts were what got sequenced. The method was immunoSEQ multiplex PCR; TCRdb's version includes in-frame clones alone and lacks a portion of them. Among 900,000 or so clones listed, about a sixth were seen once. The CDR3 spans 13 residues. Germline V lookup: CDR1 KGHSH, CDR2 LQKENI. Losses at the gene ends were 5 bases for V and 5 bases for J; bases not matched to a gene: 4. The chain is built from TRBV18 and TRBJ1-2; 8 positions agree with TRBD1. This clonotype was obtained from a woman aged 18-29 years in good health. The sample taken for sequencing was naive CD4+ T cells from blood. The CDR3 loop is CASSTDRGYGYTF. The DNA for the CDR3 is TGTGCCAGCTCAACCGACAGGGGATATGGCTACACCTTC.